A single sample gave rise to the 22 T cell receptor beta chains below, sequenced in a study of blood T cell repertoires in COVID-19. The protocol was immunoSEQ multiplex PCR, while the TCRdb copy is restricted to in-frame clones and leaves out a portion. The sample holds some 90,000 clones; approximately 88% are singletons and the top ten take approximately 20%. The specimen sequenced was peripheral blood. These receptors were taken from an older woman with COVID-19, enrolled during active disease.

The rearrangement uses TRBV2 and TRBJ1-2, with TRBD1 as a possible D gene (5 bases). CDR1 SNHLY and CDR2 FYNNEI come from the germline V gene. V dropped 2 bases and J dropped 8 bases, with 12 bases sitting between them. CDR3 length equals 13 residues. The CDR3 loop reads CASSERGFWGYTF. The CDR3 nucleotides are TGTGCCAGCAGTGAACGGGGGTTCTGGGGCTACACCTTC.

CDR3 residues: CASSQPTPCGNIQYF. The CDR3 DNA reads as TGCGCCAGCAGTCAACCGACCCCTTGCGGAAACATTCAGTACTTC. This chain links TRBV23-1 with TRBJ2-4; no firm D call. TRBV23-1 has ORF status, its function being uncertain. V gave up 2 bases and J gave up 6 bases, with 14 bases separating them. The CDR3 is made up of 15 amino acids.

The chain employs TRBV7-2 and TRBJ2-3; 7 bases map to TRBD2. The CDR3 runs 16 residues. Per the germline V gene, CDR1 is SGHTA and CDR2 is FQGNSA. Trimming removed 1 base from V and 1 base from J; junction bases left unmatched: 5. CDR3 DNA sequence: TGTGCCAGCAGCTTAGACGGGGGGTTTCGCACAGATACGCAGTATTTT. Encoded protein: CASSLDGGFRTDTQYF. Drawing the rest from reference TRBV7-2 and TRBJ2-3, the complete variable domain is GAGVSQSPSNKVTEKGKDVELRCDPISGHTALYWYRQSLGQGLEFLIYFQGNSAPDKSGLPSDRFSAERTGGSVSTLTIQRTQQEDSAVYLCASSLDGGFRTDTQYFGPGTRLTVL.

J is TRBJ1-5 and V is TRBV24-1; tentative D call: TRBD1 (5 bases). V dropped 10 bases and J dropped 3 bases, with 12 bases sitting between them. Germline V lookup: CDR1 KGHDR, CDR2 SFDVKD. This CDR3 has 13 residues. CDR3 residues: CATQQGYNQPQHF. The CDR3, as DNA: TGTGCCACTCAGCAGGGATACAATCAGCCCCAGCATTTT.

CDR3 sequence (DNA): TGTGCCAGCTCACCACGAGCGGGGAGCACCTACGAGCAGTACTTC. Translation gives CASSPRAGSTYEQYF. The V and J genes are TRBV18 and TRBJ2-7, with 7 positions matching TRBD2. The germline V gene encodes CDR1 KGHSH and CDR2 LQKENI. V trimming: 1 base; J trimming: 2 bases; junction bases outside the gene matches: 5. This CDR3 has 15 residues.

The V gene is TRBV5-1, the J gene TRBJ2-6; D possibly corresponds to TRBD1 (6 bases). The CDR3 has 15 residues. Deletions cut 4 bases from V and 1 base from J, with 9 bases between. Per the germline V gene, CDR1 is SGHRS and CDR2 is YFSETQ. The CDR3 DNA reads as TGCGCCAGCAGCGGCCAGGGGTCTGGGGCCAACGTCCTGACTTTC. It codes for CASSGQGSGANVLTF.

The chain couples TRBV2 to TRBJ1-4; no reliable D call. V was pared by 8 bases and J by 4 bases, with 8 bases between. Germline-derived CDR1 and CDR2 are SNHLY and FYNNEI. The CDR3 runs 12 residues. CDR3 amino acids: CASGQDNEKLFF. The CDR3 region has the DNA TGTGCCAGCGGGCAGGATAATGAAAAACTGTTTTTT.

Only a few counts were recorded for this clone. The CDR3, as DNA: TGTGCCAGCAGTGAATTAGGGGACAGGGGCAATCAGCCCCAGCATTTT. Translation: CASSELGDRGNQPQHF. The rearrangement links TRBV25-1 to TRBJ1-5; 9 nucleotides align to TRBD1. The V gene's germline CDR1 is MGHDK and CDR2 SYGVNS. This CDR3 has 16 amino acids. V was pared by 1 base and J by 2 bases, with 3 bases of the junction left unmatched. The complete variable domain, with remaining parts taken from reference TRBV25-1 and TRBJ1-5, reads EADIYQTPRYLVIGTGKKITLECSQTMGHDKMYWYQQDPGMELHLIHYSYGVNSTEKGDLSSESTVSRIRTEHFPLTLESARPSHTSQYLCASSELGDRGNQPQHFGDGTRLSIL.

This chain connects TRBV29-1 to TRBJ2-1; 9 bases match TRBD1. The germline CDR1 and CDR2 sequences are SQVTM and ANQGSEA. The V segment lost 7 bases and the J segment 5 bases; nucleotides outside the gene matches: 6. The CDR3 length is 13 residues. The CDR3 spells CSAYRGLDNEQFF. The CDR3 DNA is TGCAGCGCCTACAGGGGGCTTGACAATGAGCAGTTCTTC.

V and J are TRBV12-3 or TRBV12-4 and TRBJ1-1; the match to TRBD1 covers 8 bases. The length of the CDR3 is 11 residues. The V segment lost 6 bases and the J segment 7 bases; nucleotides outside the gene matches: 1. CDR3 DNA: TGTGCCAGCAGCACAGGGGGTGAAGCTTTCTTT. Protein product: CASSTGGEAFF.

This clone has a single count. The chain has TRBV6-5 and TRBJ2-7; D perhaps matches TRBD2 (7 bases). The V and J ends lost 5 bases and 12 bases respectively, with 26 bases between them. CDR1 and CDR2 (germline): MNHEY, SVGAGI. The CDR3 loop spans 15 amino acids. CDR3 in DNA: TGTGCCAGCAGTAGGGGGGGGCAGGGGACCCAGTTCCTGTACTTC. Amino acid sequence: CASSRGGQGTQFLYF.

CDR3 bases: TGTGCCAGCAGTACCCGGACAGGGCTTGAGACCCAGTACTTC. Amino acids: CASSTRTGLETQYF. The chain combines TRBV27 with TRBJ2-5, with TRBD1 identical over 8 bases. This CDR3 has 14 residues. Germline V gene data show CDR1 as MNHEY and CDR2 as SMNVEV (reference sequence). V was pared by 5 bases and J by 5 bases, with 7 bases of the junction left unmatched.

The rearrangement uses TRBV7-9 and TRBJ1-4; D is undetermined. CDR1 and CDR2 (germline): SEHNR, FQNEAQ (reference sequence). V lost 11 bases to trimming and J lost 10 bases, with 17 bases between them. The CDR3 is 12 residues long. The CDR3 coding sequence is TGTGCCGTCCAACCAGACTTGAGAAAACTGTTTTTT. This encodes CAVQPDLRKLFF.

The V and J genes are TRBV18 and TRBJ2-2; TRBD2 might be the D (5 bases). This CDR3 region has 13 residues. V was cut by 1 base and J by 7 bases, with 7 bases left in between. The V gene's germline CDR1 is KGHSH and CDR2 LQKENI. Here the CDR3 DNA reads TGTGCCAGCTCACCACTCGGGAACGGGGAGCTGTTTTTT. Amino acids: CASSPLGNGELFF.

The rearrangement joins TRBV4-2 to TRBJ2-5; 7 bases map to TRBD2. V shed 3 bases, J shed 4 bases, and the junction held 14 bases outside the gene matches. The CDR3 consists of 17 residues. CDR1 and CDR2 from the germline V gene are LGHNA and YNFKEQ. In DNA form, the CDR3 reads TGTGCCAGCAGCCAGGGAGAGACTAGCCTGGAAGGAGAGACCCAGTACTTC. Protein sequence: CASSQGETSLEGETQYF.

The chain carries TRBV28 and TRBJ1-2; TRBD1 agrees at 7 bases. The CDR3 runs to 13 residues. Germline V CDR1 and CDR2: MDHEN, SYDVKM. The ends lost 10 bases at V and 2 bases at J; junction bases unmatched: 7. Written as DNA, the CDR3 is TGTGCCACCACGACAGGGAGGAACTATGGCTACACCTTC. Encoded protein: CATTTGRNYGYTF.

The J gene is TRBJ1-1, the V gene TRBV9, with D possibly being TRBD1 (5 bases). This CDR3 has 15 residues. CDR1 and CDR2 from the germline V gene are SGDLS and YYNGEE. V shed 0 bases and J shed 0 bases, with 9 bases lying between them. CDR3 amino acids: CASSVDGALNTEAFF. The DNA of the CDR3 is TGTGCCAGCAGCGTAGATGGGGCCCTGAACACTGAAGCTTTCTTT.

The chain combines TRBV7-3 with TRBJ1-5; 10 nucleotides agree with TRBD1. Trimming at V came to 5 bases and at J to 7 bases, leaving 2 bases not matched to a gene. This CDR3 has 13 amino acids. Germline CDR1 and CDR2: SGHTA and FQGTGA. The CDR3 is CASSRDRGQPQHF. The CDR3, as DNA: TGTGCCAGCAGCCGGGACAGGGGACAGCCCCAGCATTTT.

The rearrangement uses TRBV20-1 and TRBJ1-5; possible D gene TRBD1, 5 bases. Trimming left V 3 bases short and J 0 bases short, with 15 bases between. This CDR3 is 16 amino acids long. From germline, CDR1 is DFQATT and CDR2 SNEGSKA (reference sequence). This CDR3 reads CSASAPRGISNQPQHF. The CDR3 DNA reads TGCAGTGCTAGTGCCCCTAGGGGAATTAGCAATCAGCCCCAGCATTTT.

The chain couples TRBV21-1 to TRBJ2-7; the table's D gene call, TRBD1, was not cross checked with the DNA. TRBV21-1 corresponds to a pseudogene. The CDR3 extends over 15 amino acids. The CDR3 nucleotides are TGTGCCAGCATCGGCCCGGACAGGGAGATATACGAGCAGTACTTC. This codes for CASIGPDREIYEQYF.

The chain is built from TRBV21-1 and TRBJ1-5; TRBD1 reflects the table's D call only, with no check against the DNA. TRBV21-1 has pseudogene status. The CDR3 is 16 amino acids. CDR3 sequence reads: CASSKCQDNFHQPQHF. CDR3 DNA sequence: TGTGCCAGCAGCAAATGTCAGGACAACTTCCATCAGCCCCAGCATTTT.

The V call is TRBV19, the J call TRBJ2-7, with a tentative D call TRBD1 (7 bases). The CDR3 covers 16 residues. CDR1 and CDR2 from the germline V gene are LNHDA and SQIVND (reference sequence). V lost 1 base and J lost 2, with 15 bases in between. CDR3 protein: CASSIGGGGSPYEQYF. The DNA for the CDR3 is TGTGCCAGTAGTATAGGTGGAGGGGGCTCGCCCTACGAGCAGTACTTC.